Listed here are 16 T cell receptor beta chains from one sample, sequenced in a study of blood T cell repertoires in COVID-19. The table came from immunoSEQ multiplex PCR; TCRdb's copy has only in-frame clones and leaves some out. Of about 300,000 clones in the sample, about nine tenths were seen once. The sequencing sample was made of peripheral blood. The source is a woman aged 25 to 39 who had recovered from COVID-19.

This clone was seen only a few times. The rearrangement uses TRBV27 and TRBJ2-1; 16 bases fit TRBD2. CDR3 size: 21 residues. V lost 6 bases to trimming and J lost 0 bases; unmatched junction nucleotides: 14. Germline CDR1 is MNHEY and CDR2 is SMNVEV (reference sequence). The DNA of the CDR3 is TGTGCCAGCAGCACCCCGGGAATCGGGACTAGCGGGGGGGCCTCCTACAATGAGCAGTTCTTC. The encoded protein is CASSTPGIGTSGGASYNEQFF.

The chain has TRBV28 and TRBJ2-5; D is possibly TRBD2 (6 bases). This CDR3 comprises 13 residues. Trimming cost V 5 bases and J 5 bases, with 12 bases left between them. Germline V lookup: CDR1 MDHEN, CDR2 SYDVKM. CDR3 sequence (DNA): TGTGCCAGCAGTGGCAGGGCGGGGGAGACCCAGTACTTC. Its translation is CASSGRAGETQYF. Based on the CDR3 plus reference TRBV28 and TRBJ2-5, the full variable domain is DVKVTQSSRYLVKRTGEKVFLECVQDMDHENMFWYRQDPGLGLRLIYFSYDVKMKEKGDIPEGYSVSREKKERFSLILESASTNQTSMYLCASSGRAGETQYFGPGTRLLVL.

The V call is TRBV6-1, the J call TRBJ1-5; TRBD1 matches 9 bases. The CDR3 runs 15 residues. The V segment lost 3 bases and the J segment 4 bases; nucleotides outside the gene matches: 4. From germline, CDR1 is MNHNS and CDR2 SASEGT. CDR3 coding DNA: TGTGCCAGCAGTGAGGGACAGGGAGATAATCAGCCCCAGCATTTT. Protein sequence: CASSEGQGDNQPQHF.

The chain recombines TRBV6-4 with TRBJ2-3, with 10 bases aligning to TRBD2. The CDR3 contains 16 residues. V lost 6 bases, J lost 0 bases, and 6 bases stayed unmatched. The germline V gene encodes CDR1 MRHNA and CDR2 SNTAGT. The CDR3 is CASSQRGGPSTDTQYF. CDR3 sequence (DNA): TGTGCCAGCAGCCAGCGGGGGGGCCCTAGCACAGATACGCAGTATTTT.

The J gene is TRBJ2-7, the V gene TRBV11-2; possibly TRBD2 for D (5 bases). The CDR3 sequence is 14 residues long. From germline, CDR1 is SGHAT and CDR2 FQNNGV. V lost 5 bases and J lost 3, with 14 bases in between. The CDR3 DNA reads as TGTGCCAGCAGCGACCACGAGCGGTACTACGAGCAGTACTTC. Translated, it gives CASSDHERYYEQYF.

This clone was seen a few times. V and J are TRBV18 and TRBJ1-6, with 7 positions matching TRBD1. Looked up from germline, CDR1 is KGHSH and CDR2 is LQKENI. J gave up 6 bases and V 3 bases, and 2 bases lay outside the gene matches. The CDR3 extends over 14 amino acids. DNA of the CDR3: TGTGCCAGCTCACCCAACAGGGGTAATTCACCCCTCCACTTT. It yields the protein CASSPNRGNSPLHF.

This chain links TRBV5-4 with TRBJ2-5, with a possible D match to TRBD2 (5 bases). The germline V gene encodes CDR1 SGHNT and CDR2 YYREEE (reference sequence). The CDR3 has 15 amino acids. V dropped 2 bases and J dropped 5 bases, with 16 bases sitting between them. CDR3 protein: CASSFAEFRGETQYF. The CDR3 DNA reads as TGTGCCAGCAGCTTCGCCGAGTTCCGAGGGGAGACCCAGTACTTC.

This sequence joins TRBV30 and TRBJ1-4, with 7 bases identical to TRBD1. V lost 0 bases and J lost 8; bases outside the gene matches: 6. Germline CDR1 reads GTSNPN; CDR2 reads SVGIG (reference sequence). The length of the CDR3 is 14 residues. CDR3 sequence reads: CAWSVITGEEKLFF. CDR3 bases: TGTGCCTGGAGTGTAATAACAGGGGAAGAAAAACTGTTTTTT.

The CDR3 here is CASWDGSSGANVLTF. In DNA form, the CDR3 reads TGTGCCAGCTGGGACGGGAGCTCTGGGGCCAACGTCCTGACTTTC. This chain connects TRBV19 to TRBJ2-6; D might be TRBD2 (6 bases). V was shortened by 9 bases and J by 0 bases, with 12 bases between the two germline ends. Germline CDR1 LNHDA, CDR2 SQIVND (reference sequence). The CDR3 loop spans 15 amino acids.

DNA of the CDR3: TGTGCCAGCAGCTTTACAGGGTGGGATGGCTACACCTTC. It translates to CASSFTGWDGYTF. V and J are TRBV12-3 or TRBV12-4 and TRBJ1-2, with D perhaps matching TRBD1 (6 bases). The CDR3 is made up of 13 amino acids. V lost 6 bases and J lost 6, with 14 bases in between.

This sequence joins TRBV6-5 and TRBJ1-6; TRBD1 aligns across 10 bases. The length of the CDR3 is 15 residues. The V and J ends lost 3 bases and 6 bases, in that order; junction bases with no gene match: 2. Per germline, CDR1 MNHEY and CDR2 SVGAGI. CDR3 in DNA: TGTGCCAGCAGTTATTGGGACAGGGGTAATTCACCCCTCCACTTT. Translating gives CASSYWDRGNSPLHF.

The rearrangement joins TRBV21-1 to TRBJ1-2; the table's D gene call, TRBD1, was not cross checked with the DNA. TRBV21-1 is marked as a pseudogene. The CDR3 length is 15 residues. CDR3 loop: CASTQKSRTGYGYTF. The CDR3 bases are TGTGCCAGCACCCAAAAATCTAGGACAGGCTATGGCTACACCTTC.

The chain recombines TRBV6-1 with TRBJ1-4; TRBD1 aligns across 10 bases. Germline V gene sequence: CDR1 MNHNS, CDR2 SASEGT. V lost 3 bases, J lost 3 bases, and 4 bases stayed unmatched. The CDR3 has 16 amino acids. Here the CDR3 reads CASSDRTGGANEKLFF. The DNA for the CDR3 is TGTGCCAGCAGTGACCGGACAGGGGGTGCTAATGAAAAACTGTTTTTT.

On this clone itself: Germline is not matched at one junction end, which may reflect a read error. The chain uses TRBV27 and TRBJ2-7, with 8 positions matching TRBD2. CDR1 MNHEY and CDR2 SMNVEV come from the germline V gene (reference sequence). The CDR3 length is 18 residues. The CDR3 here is CASSPLTAGRGASSEQYF. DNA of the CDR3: TGTGCCAGCAGTCCCCTGACTGCAGGGCGGGGGGCATCCTCCGAGCAGTACTTC.

The CDR3 DNA follows: TGTGCCAGCAGAGGACTAGCGGAGGGGGAGCAGTACTTC. Its protein is CASRGLAEGEQYF. J is TRBJ2-7 and V is TRBV12-3 or TRBV12-4; TRBD2 agrees at 10 bases. V shed 6 bases and J 7 bases; nucleotides not matched to a gene: 6. This CDR3 region has 13 residues.

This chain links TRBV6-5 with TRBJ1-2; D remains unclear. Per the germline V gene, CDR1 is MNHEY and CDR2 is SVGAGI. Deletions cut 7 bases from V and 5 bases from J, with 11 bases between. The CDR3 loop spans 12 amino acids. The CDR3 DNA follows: TGTGCCAGCAACCAAGAGGGTTATGGCTACACCTTC. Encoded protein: CASNQEGYGYTF.